This TCR beta chain was obtained from a study of T-cell memory formation after mild COVID-19. A note on this clonotype: The antigen remains unidentified.

Whole-study findings and limits: Researchers could not confirm that second-wave clones peaking on day 37 targeted SARS-CoV-2.

MiXCR, run by TCRdb on the 5' RACE reads, gives a single entry per CDR3 protein. Among about 600,000 distinct CDR3 sequences listed, roughly 20% were seen once. The sample consisted of PBMCs or a T cell subset sorted from them (not recorded which). The sequence was collected from an adult woman who had mild COVID-19 (a few samples of this study predate the infection). Cell type and time point are not known.

CDR3 amino acids: CSARRVGSNQPQHF. The CDR3 coding sequence is TGCAGTGCTAGAAGGGTGGGGAGCAATCAGCCCCAGCATTTT. The genes are TRBV20-1 and TRBJ1-5; no reliable D call. The CDR3 spans 14 residues. The V gene's germline CDR1 is DFQATT and CDR2 SNEGSKA (reference sequence). Trimming took 2 bases from V and 1 from J, leaving 9 bases between them.